These T cell receptor beta chains were read from a single sample in a study of blood T cell repertoires in COVID-19. Generated by immunoSEQ multiplex PCR, the TCRdb table keeps only in-frame clones and is missing some. This table holds fewer than 130,000 clones, roughly 80% found once. The sequenced material came from peripheral blood. The receptors were gathered from an older woman with acute or convalescent COVID-19. The CDR3 runs from the conserved cysteine through the conserved F or W. The D gene is left open where the match is weak. Only part of the rows carry a size: once, few, many, or a class if the clone is expanded.

d_gene	v_gene	abundance	j_gene	CDR3aa	CDR3nt
NA	TRBV5-1	NA	TRBJ2-7	CASSLSGTNSYEQYF	TGCGCCAGCAGCTTGTCAGGCACCAACTCCTACGAGCAGTACTTC
TRBD2	TRBV11-1	NA	TRBJ2-5	CASSPRTSGSGTQYF	TGTGCCAGCAGCCCCCGGACTAGCGGGAGCGGGACCCAGTACTTC
TRBD2	TRBV7-7	NA	TRBJ2-5	CATGSGGETQYF	TGTGCTACTGGGTCCGGGGGGGAGACCCAGTACTTC
NA	TRBV5-1	NA	TRBJ2-7	CASSLEEASSYEQYF	TGCGCCAGCAGCTTGGAAGAGGCCTCCTCCTACGAGCAGTACTTC
NA	TRBV4-3	NA	TRBJ2-3	CASSQDPQALSSTDTQYF	TGCGCCAGCAGCCAAGATCCCCAGGCCCTATCTAGCACAGATACGCAGTATTTT
NA	TRBV6-5	NA	TRBJ1-1	CASSYSYRAPNTEAFF	TGTGCCAGCAGTTACTCGTACAGGGCCCCGAACACTGAAGCTTTCTTT
NA	TRBV30	NA	TRBJ1-1	CAWSAQGHTEAFF	TGTGCCTGGAGTGCCCAGGGGCACACTGAAGCTTTCTTT
TRBD1	TRBV5-4	once	TRBJ1-2	CASSRGGQGPADYGYTF	TGTGCCAGCAGCCGTGGGGGACAGGGCCCCGCGGACTATGGCTACACCTTC
NA	TRBV14	once	TRBJ1-3	CASSPAGMMRNTIYF	TGTGCCAGCAGCCCGGCGGGAATGATGAGAAACACCATATATTTT
NA	TRBV5-5	NA	TRBJ1-4	CASSLGQRTNEKLFF	TGTGCCAGCAGCTTGGGTCAACGGACTAATGAAAAACTGTTTTTT
NA	TRBV6-4	NA	TRBJ2-3	CASSDSEETDTQYF	TGTGCCAGCAGTGACTCGGAGGAGACAGATACGCAGTATTTT
TRBD2	TRBV4-2	NA	TRBJ2-3	CASSLHAGVSTDTQYF	TGTGCCAGCAGCCTGCACGCGGGGGTCAGCACAGATACGCAGTATTTT
NA	TRBV11-2	NA	TRBJ2-7	CASSLGTGIYEQYF	TGTGCCAGCAGCTTAGGAACAGGGATCTACGAGCAGTACTTC
NA	TRBV2	NA	TRBJ2-1	CASSEDSSSYNEQFF	TGTGCCAGCAGTGAAGACAGCTCTTCCTACAATGAGCAGTTCTTC
TRBD2	TRBV12-5	NA	TRBJ2-5	CASAALAEETQYF	TGTGCTAGTGCAGCACTAGCGGAAGAGACCCAGTACTTC
TRBD1	TRBV7-9	NA	TRBJ1-5	CASSLGDRPNQPQHF	TGTGCCAGCAGCTTAGGGGACAGGCCAAATCAGCCCCAGCATTTT
NA	TRBV5-6	once	TRBJ1-4	CASSPDRATNEKLFF	TGTGCCAGCAGCCCCGACAGAGCAACTAATGAAAAACTGTTTTTT
NA	TRBV6-2/TRBV6-3	NA	TRBJ2-1	CASSYQVNEQFF	TGTGCCAGCAGTTACCAGGTCAATGAGCAGTTCTTC
TRBD1	TRBV24-1	NA	TRBJ1-1	CATSEGTGDINF	TGTGCCACCAGTGAAGGGACAGGGGATATCAATTTT
NA	TRBV5-1	NA	TRBJ2-7	CASMVGPGSYEQYF	TGCGCCAGCATGGTGGGGCCCGGCTCCTACGAGCAGTACTTC
NA	TRBV19	many	TRBJ1-5	CASSISLDQPQHF	TGTGCCAGTAGTATTAGTTTGGATCAGCCCCAGCATTTT
TRBD2	TRBV5-6	NA	TRBJ2-1	CASSLRGRGGNNEQFF	TGTGCCAGCAGCCTGAGAGGGCGGGGGGGCAACAATGAGCAGTTCTTC
TRBD1	TRBV11-3	NA	TRBJ2-7	CASSSATGGVRYEQYF	TGTGCCAGCAGTTCAGCCACAGGGGGCGTTCGATACGAGCAGTACTTC
NA	TRBV9	once	TRBJ1-3	CASSVGGKTTGNTIYF	TGTGCCAGCAGCGTAGGGGGCAAAACTACTGGAAACACCATATATTTT
TRBD2	TRBV5-1	few	TRBJ2-1	CASSSSSGGPSYNEQFF	TGCGCCAGCAGCTCGTCGAGCGGGGGGCCTTCCTACAATGAGCAGTTCTTC